This T cell receptor beta chain was sequenced during a study of CD8 T cells in ankylosing spondylitis. With respect to this clonotype: The antigen remains undetermined.

General study results and limits: As reported, disease-linked clones showed significant enrichment in matched ankylosing spondylitis synovial fluid.

The CDR3 runs to 15 residues. CDR1 is LGHDT and CDR2 is YNNKEL in the germline V gene (reference sequence). V gave up 8 bases and J gave up 2 bases, with 13 bases separating them. TCRdb reanalysed the 5' RACE reads using MiXCR and keeps one entry per CDR3 protein. This table holds fewer than 250,000 distinct CDR3 sequences, approximately 10% found once. This clonotype was obtained from a male donor with ankylosing spondylitis or in good health (not recorded which). The V and J genes are TRBV3-1 and TRBJ2-6; D perhaps matches TRBD1 (5 bases). The sample was blood, either unsorted or a sorted T cell fraction (not recorded which). CDR3 DNA sequence: TGTGCCAGCTGCAAGCAGGGCCCTGGGGCCAACGTCCTGACTTTC. Protein sequence: CASCKQGPGANVLTF.